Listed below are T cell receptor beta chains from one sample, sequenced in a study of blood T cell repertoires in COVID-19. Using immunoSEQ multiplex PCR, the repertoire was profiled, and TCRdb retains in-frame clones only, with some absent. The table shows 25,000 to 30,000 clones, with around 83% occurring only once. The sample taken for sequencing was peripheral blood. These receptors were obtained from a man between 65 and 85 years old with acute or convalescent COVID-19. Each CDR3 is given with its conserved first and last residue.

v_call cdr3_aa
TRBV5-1 CASTPGAGGNTGELFF
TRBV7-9 CASSPNSVRPQHF
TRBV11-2 CASSLGRGPEQYF
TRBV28 CASLKLGQGLTGELFF
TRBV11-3 CASSSTLTSGRDEQFF
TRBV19 CASHDSPYGYTF
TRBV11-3 CASSLEGVRYEQYF
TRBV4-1 CASSQSRSYETQYF
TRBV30 CAWKSGMSSYNSPLHF
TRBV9 CASSGGEVNQPQHF
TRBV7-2 CASSPRTSAETQYF
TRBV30 CAWTAGGGHEQYF
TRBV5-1 CASSFIAGSSTDTQYF
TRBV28 CASSFSGEMNQPQHF
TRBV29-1 CSVEHQGHTGELFF
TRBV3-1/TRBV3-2 CASSQDFPAYEQYF
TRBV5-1 CASSFTPGQNYEQYF
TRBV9 CASSVGTNGRTQYF
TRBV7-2 CASSLDVFQGRPQHF
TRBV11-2 CASSFHTGTRSYEQYF
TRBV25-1 CASSESPGTATNEKLFF
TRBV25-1 CASSEPDSRNTIYF
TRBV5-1 CASRETADTQYF
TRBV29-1 CSVESSYNEQFF
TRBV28 CASSVQTRGTNEKLFF
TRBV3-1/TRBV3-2 CASSGPYLREKLFF
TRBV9 CASSVPDRGGGYGYTF
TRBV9 CASSVSGGTETQYF
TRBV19 CASRKQNTEAFF
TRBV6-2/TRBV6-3 CASSSQRQETQYF
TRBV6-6 CASASGGRAYEQYF
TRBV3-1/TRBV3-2 CASSQAGAGYEQYF
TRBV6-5 CASRRQPNEKLFF
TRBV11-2 CATLVEGNTEAFF
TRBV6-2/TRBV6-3 CASSYGVRRNTEAFF
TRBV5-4 CASSLGLAGGPIDTQYF
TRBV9 CASSPQSGGWGTEAFF